One T cell receptor (beta chain) is described in this entry. What it binds is unknown. A much larger clone lies a single base off, so this may be a read error. A TCRbeta library incorporating unique molecular identifiers was prepared. TCRdb reanalysed the PCR reads using MiXCR and keeps one entry per CDR3 protein. This sample carries under 300,000 distinct CDR3 sequences, 11% of them seen once, and the ten largest clones take less than 25%. The sample belongs to a study of T-cell reconstitution after alpha-beta-depleted transplantation in children. Germline V gives CDR1 DFQATT, CDR2 SNEGSKA (reference sequence). The CDR3 totals 11 residues. Findings and caveats of the study: Certain patients had high TCRbeta diversity at day 60, and it came from recipient T cells and thymic progenitors that survived. When one year had passed after transplant, most T-cell counts and diversity came from newly produced T cells. Two months or so post-transplant, alpha-beta T cells reportedly derived from several hundred expanded graft clones.

Here the sequenced sample was peripheral blood, taken 180 days after TCRalphabeta/CD19-depleted stem cell transplant. The sequence was collected from a male patient between 2 and 10 years old who had a stem cell transplant for chronic granulomatous disease, so the T cells may come from the graft donor. The chain uses TRBV20-1 and TRBJ1-2; no clear D gene. Here the CDR3 reads CIPGDDYGYPF. CDR3 coding DNA: TGCATCCCGGGCGATGACTATGGCTACCCCTTC.